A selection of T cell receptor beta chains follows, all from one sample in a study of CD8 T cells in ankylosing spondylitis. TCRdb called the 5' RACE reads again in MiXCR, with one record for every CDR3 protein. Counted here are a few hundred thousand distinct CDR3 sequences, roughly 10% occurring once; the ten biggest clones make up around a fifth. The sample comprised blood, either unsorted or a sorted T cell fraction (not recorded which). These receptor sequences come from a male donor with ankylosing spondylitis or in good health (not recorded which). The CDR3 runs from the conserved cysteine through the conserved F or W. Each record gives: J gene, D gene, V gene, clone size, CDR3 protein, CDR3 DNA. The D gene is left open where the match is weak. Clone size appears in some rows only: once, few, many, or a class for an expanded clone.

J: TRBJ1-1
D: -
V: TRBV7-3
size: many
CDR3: CASSFSGATEAFF
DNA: TGTGCCAGCAGCTTTTCCGGGGCCACTGAAGCTTTCTTT

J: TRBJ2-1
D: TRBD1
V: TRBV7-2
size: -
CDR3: CASSRRQGGSNEQFF
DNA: TGTGCCAGCAGCCGTAGACAGGGGGGAAGCAATGAGCAGTTCTTC

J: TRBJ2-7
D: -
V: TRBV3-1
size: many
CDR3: CASSQSLVYEQYF
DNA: TGTGCCAGCAGCCAAAGCCTAGTCTACGAGCAGTACTTC

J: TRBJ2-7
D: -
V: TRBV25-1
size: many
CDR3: CASSDSIGLRSSYEQYF
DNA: TGTGCCAGCAGTGACTCAATTGGACTACGCAGCTCCTACGAGCAGTACTTC

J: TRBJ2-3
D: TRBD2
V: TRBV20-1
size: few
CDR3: CSAPRTSGGLFTQYF
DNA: TGCAGTGCCCCCCGGACTAGCGGGGGGTTGTTTACGCAGTATTTT

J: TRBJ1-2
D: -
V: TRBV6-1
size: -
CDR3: CASNQWDYGYTF
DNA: TGTGCCAGCAATCAGTGGGACTATGGCTACACCTTC

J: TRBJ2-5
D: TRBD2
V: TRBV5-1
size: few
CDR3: CASSRRVAGAQYF
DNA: TGCGCCAGCAGTCGGCGGGTAGCGGGGGCCCAGTACTTC

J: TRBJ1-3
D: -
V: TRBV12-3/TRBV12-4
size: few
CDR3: CASSPTDASTIYF
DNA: TGTGCCAGCAGCCCGACTGACGCGTCGACCATATATTTT

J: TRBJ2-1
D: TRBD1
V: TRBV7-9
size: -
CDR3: CASSLPTGEPLNEQFF
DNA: TGTGCCAGCAGCCTCCCGACAGGGGAGCCCCTCAATGAGCAGTTCTTC

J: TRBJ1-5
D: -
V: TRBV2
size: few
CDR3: CASDGRGQPQHF
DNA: TGTGCCAGCGACGGGCGTGGTCAGCCCCAGCATTTT

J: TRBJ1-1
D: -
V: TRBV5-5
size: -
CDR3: CASVKGRLDTEAFF
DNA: TGTGCCAGCGTCAAGGGGCGGTTGGACACTGAAGCTTTCTTT

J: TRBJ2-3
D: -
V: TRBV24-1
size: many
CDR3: CATSGGDTQYF
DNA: TGTGCCACCAGTGGAGGAGATACGCAGTATTTT

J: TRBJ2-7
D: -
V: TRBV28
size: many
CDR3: CASSTRLDIWYEQYF
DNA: TGTGCCAGCAGTACTCGGTTAGATATCTGGTACGAGCAGTACTTC

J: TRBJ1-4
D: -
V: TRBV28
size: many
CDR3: CASSPGGVQNEKLFF
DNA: TGTGCCAGCAGTCCGGGGGGAGTACAGAATGAAAAACTGTTTTTT

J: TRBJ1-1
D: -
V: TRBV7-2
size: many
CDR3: CASSPTRTEAFF
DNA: TGTGCCAGCAGCCCCACTCGCACTGAAGCTTTCTTT

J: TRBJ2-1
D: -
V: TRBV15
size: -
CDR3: CATRGGEFRHNEQFF
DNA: TGTGCCACCAGAGGCGGGGAATTCCGGCACAATGAGCAGTTCTTC

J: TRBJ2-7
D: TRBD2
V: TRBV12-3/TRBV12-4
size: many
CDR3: CASRLTSGGEQYF
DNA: TGTGCCAGCAGACTGACTAGCGGGGGAGAGCAGTACTTC

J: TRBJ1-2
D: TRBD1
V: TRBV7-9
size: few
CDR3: CASSLGQEVYGYTF
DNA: TGTGCCAGCAGCTTGGGACAGGAAGTCTATGGCTACACCTTC

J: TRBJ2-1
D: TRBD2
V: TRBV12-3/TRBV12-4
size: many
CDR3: CASSPLAGYNEQFF
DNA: TGTGCCAGCAGTCCACTAGCGGGGTACAATGAGCAGTTCTTC

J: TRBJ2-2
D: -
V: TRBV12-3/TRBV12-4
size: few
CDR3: CASSPRGIGELFF
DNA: TGTGCCAGCAGCCCACGGGGGATCGGGGAGCTGTTTTTT

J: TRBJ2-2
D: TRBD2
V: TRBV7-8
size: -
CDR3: CASSLEASGGTGELFF
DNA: TGTGCCAGCAGCTTAGAGGCCAGCGGGGGCACCGGGGAGCTGTTTTTT

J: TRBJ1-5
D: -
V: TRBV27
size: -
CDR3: CASSPGTVGQPQHF
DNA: TGTGCCAGCAGCCCTGGAACGGTTGGTCAGCCCCAGCATTTT

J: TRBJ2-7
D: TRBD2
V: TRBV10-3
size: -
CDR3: CAIGPTSGGSSYEQYF
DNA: TGTGCCATCGGCCCAACTAGCGGGGGGTCCTCCTACGAGCAGTACTTC